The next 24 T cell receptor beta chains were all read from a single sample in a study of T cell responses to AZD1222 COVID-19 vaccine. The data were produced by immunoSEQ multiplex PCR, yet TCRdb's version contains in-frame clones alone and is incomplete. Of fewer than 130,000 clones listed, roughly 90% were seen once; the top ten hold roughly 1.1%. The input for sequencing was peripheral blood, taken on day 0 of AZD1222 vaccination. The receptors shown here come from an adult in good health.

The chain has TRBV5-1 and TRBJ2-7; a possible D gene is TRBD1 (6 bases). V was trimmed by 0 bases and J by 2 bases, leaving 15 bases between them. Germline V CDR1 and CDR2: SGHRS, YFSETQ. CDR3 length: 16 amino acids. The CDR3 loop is CASSLGRQDNAYEQYF. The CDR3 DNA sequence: TGCGCCAGCAGCTTGGGACGACAGGATAACGCCTACGAGCAGTACTTC.

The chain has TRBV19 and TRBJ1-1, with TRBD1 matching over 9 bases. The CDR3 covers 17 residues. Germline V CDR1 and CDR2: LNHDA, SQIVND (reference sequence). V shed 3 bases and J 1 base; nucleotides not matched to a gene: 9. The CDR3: CASSIGTGSPKNTEAFF. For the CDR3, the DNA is TGTGCCAGTAGTATTGGGACAGGGAGCCCTAAGAACACTGAAGCTTTCTTT.

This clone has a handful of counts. The DNA of the CDR3 is TGTGCCAGCAGCGCCTACAACTCCTACGAGCAGTACTTC. Protein: CASSAYNSYEQYF. This chain links TRBV7-2 with TRBJ2-7; D is unclear. Per the germline V gene, CDR1 is SGHTA and CDR2 is FQGNSA. With 5 bases removed from V and 0 bases from J, the gap between germline ends came to 8 bases. The CDR3 sequence is 13 residues long. The full variable domain, its missing parts supplied by reference TRBV7-2 and TRBJ2-7, is GAGVSQSPSNKVTEKGKDVELRCDPISGHTALYWYRQSLGQGLEFLIYFQGNSAPDKSGLPSDRFSAERTGGSVSTLTIQRTQQEDSAVYLCASSAYNSYEQYFGPGTRLTVT.

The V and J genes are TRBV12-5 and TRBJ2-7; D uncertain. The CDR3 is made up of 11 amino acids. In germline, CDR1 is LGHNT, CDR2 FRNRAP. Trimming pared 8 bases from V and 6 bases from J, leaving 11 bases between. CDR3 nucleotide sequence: TGTGCTAGTCAATTAGTCGGCGAGCAGTACTTC. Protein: CASQLVGEQYF.

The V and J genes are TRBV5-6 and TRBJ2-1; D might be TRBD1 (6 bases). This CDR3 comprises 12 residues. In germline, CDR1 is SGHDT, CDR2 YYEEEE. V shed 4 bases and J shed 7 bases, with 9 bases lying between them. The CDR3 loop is CASSRTENEQFF. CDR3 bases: TGTGCCAGCAGCCGGACAGAGAATGAGCAGTTCTTC.

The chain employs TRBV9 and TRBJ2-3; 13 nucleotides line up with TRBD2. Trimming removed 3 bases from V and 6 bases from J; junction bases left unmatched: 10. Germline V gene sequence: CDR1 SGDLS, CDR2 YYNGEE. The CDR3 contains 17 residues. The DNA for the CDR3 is TGTGCCAGCAGCGAACGGACTAGCGGGGGCGGAACGGATACGCAGTATTTT. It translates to CASSERTSGGGTDTQYF.

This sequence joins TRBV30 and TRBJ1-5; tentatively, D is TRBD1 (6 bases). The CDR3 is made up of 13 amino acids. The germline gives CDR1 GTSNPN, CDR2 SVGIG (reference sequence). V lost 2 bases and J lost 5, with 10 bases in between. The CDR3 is CAWSQRQDQPQHF. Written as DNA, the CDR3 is TGTGCCTGGAGTCAAAGACAGGATCAGCCCCAGCATTTT.

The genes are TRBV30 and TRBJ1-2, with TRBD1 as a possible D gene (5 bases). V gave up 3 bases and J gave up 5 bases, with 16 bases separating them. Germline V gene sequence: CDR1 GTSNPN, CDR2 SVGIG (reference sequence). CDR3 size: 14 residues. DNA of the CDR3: TGTGCCTGGAGCCATCCTTCCGGGACGTATGGCTACACCTTC. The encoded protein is CAWSHPSGTYGYTF.

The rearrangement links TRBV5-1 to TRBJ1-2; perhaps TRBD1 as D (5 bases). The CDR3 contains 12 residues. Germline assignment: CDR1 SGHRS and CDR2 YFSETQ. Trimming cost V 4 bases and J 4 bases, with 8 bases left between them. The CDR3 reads CASSPGGYGYTF. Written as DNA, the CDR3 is TGCGCCAGCAGCCCTGGGGGCTATGGCTACACCTTC.

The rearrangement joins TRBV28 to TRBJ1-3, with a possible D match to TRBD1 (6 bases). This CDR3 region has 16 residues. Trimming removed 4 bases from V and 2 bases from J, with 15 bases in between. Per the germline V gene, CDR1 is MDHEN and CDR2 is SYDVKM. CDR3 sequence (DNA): TGTGCCAGCAGTTCCCTGGCGGAGGGGGCTGGAAACACCATATATTTT. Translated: CASSSLAEGAGNTIYF.

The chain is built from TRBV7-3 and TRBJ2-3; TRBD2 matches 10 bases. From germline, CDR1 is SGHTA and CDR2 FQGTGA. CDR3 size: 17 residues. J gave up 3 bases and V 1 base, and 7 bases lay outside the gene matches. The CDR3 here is CASSLRGLAGETDTQYF. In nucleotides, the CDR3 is TGTGCCAGCAGCTTAAGGGGGCTAGCGGGAGAGACAGATACGCAGTATTTT.

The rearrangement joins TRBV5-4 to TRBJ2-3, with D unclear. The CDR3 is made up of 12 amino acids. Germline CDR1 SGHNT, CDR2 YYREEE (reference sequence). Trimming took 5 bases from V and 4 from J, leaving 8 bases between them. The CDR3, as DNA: TGTGCCAGCAGTTTAGACCCAGATACGCAGTATTTT. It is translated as CASSLDPDTQYF.

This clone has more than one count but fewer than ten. In DNA, the CDR3 is TGTGCCAGCAGTAGGATTCTTAATGAAAAACTGTTTTTT. Protein sequence: CASSRILNEKLFF. This chain joins TRBV6-2 or TRBV6-3 and TRBJ1-4; D not certain. Trimming took 5 bases from V and 4 from J, leaving 8 bases between them. The CDR3 contains 13 residues. Per germline, CDR1 MNHEY and CDR2 SVGEGT.

In nucleotides, the CDR3 is TGTGCCAGCAGCTCCACAGGTTACGAGCAGTACTTC. Its translation: CASSSTGYEQYF. V and J are TRBV7-2 and TRBJ2-7; possibly TRBD1 for D (5 bases). V was trimmed by 4 bases and J by 4 bases, leaving 8 bases between them. Germline V gene sequence: CDR1 SGHTA, CDR2 FQGNSA. This CDR3 has 12 residues.

CDR3 amino acids: CASTTHSATNEKLFF. CDR3 DNA: TGTGCCAGTACCACGCACAGTGCAACTAATGAAAAACTGTTTTTT. The genes are TRBV19 and TRBJ1-4; D is uncertain. The CDR3 sequence is 15 residues long. Between the trimmed V and J ends, which lost 7 bases and 0 bases, there was a span of 12 bases. Germline values: CDR1 LNHDA, CDR2 SQIVND (reference sequence).

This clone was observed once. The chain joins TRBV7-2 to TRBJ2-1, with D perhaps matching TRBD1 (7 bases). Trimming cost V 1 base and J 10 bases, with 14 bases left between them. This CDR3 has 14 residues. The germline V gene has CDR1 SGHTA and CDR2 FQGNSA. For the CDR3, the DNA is TGTGCCAGCAGCTTAGGCACCTCAGGGGGGGAGCAGTTCTTC. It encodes CASSLGTSGGEQFF. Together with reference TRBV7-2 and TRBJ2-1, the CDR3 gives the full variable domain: GAGVSQSPSNKVTEKGKDVELRCDPISGHTALYWYRQSLGQGLEFLIYFQGNSAPDKSGLPSDRFSAERTGGSVSTLTIQRTQQEDSAVYLCASSLGTSGGEQFFGPGTRLTVL.

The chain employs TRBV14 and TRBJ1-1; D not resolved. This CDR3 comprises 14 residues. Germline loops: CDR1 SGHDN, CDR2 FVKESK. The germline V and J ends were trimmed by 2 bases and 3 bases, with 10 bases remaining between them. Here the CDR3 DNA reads TGTGCCAGCAGCCAACTTTCCGGGGACACTGAAGCTTTCTTT. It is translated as CASSQLSGDTEAFF.

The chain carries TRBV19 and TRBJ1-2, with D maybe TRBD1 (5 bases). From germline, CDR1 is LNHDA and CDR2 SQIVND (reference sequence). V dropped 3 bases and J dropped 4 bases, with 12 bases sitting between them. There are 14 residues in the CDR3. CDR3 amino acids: CASSMESGFYGYTF. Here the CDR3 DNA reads TGTGCCAGTAGTATGGAATCAGGGTTCTATGGCTACACCTTC.

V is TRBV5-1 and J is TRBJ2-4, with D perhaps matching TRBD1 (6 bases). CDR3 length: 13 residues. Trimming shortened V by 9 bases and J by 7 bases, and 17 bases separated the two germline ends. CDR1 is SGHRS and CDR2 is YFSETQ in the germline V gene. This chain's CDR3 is CANHGQSRNIQYF. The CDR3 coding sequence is TGCGCCAACCATGGACAGTCACGGAACATTCAGTACTTC.

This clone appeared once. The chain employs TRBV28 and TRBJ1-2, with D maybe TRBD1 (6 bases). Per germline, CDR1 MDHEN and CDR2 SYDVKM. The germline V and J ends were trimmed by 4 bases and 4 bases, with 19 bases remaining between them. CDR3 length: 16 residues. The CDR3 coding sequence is TGTGCCAGCAGTTCCCCCGACAGGCCTACCATCTATGGCTACACCTTC. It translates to CASSSPDRPTIYGYTF.

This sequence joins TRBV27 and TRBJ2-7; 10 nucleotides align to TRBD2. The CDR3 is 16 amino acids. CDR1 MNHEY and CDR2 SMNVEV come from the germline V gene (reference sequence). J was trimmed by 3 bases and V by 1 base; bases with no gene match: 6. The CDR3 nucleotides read TGTGCCAGCAGTTTATACCGGACTAGCGGACTCTACGAGCAGTACTTC. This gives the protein CASSLYRTSGLYEQYF.

The CDR3: CASSADTGTGGRNEQFF. DNA of the CDR3: TGCGCCAGCAGCGCCGACACCGGGACAGGGGGCAGGAATGAGCAGTTCTTC. The gene calls are TRBV5-1 and TRBJ2-1; 12 nucleotides align to TRBD1. Looked up from germline, CDR1 is SGHRS and CDR2 is YFSETQ. Trimming at V came to 4 bases and at J to 7 bases, leaving 12 bases not matched to a gene. The length of the CDR3 is 17 residues.

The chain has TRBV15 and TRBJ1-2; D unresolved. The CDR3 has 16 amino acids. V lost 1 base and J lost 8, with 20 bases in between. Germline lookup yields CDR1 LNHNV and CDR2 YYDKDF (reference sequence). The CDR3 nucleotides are TGTGCCACCAGCAGAGGGGGTCAGGCCGGGATTTTCGGCTACACCTTC. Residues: CATSRGGQAGIFGYTF.

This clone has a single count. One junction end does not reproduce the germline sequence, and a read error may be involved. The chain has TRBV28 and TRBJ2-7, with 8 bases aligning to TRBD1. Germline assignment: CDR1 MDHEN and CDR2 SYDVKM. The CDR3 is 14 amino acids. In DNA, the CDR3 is TGTGCCAGCCGTCCAGGGGGCGAGTCCTGCGAGCAGTACTTC. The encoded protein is CASRPGGESCEQYF.